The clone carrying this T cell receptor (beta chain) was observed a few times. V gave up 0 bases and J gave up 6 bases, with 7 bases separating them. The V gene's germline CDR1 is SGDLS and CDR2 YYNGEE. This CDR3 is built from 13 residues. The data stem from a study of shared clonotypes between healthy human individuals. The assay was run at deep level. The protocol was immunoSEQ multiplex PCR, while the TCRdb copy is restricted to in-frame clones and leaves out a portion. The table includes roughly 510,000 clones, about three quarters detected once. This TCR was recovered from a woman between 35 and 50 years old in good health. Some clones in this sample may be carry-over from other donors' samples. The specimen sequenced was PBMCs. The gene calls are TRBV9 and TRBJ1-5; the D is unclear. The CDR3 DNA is TGTGCCAGCAGCGTAGCTAGCGGTCAGCCCCAGCATTTT. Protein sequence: CASSVASGQPQHF.